This T cell receptor (beta chain) was recovered during a study of OX40 agonist ivuxolimab in advanced cancers. For the study in its entirety: Ivuxolimab, which targeted the costimulatory receptor OX40 (CD134), was an agonistic, fully human IgG2 monoclonal antibody. Of the approximately 50 dose-escalation patients, hepatocellular carcinoma was present in around 20, melanoma in around 15, renal cell carcinoma in 9 and head and neck cancer in 9. In the dose-escalation cohort, more than 75% of patients were male, and the mean age was approximately 64 years, with a range of roughly 23 to 85. Partial responses were achieved by three dose-escalation patients, of whom one had hepatocellular carcinoma and two had cutaneous melanoma. Intravenous ivuxolimab was administered to patients every 2 weeks at six dose levels: 0.01, 0.1, 0.3, 1.5, 3 and 10 mg/kg. Peripheral TCRbeta sequencing aimed to test whether ivuxolimab altered TCR sequence diversity and caused clonal T-cell expansion. Patients were allowed to have had prior anti-PD-1, anti-PD-L1 or anti-CTLA-4 therapy, and 40% of the dose-escalation patients had been treated with checkpoint inhibitors. The monotherapy dose-escalation portion (N of about 57 patients) of the phase I ivuxolimab trial is reported in the paper. The paper as a whole reports these results and caveats: The antigen specificity of the clonally expanded peripheral T cells was not determined. At doses from 0.1 to 3.0 mg/kg, clonal expansion was seen in both CD4+ and CD8+ blood T cells between baseline and week 6. Low levels of normalized T-cell clonal expansion were also seen in some patients who did not respond. In the 0.1-3.0 mg/kg groups, partial responders were among the patients with the lowest normalized peripheral clonal expansion, particularly in CD8+ T cells. After ivuxolimab, CD8+ T cells had more expanded clones than CD4+ T cells on average.

Turning to this clone: Which antigen it targets is not known. Nothing much larger sits one base from this clone, and base qualities are not available.

Genomic DNA was isolated from the sorted cells so that the TCRbeta CDR3 region could be sequenced. The immunoSEQ Assay was used for sequencing of TCRbeta CDR3 regions. The immuneACCESS repertoire file appears here via TCRdb, limited to in-frame rearrangements. These files lack a portion of the clones; in checked studies, under half of the deficit traces to unresolved V genes, and the cause of the others is not known. The sample table records 50,000 to 65,000 clones; approximately 87% of these occur just once. The ten largest clones take up approximately 7% of the sample. Patients with a history of autoimmune disease or receiving systemic immunosuppression were excluded from the trial. Peripheral blood for TCR sequencing was collected from all dose cohorts at baseline, on cycle 4 day 1, and on cycle 7 day 1. Samples came from an open-label, multicenter, first-in-human phase I dose-escalation trial of ivuxolimab. Adults with locally advanced or metastatic melanoma, renal cell, hepatocellular, or head and neck squamous cell carcinoma were enrolled in the trial. Before TCR sequencing, CD4+ T cells and CD8+ T cells from peripheral blood were sorted into separate populations.

V sheds 7 bases and J sheds 2 bases, leaving 13 bases between their ends. Sequences SGHRS (CDR1) and YFSETQ (CDR2) are obtained from the germline V gene. Counted from cysteine to phenylalanine, this CDR3 has 14 amino acids. Only the CDR3 region is kept as DNA, spanning 42 bases read in frame from base 1. This TCR derives from an adult with an advanced solid tumor such as melanoma, head and neck, liver or kidney cancer. The chain is encoded by TRBV5-1 joined to TRBJ2-1; the D region possibly corresponds to TRBD2 (5 bases align). The sample consisted of CD4+ or CD8+ T cells sorted from blood, taken in a trial of the OX40 agonist ivuxolimab. The sequenced DNA: TGCGCCAGCCACACCGGGGATCCCTACAATGAGCAGTTCTTC. The resulting protein is CASHTGDPYNEQFF.